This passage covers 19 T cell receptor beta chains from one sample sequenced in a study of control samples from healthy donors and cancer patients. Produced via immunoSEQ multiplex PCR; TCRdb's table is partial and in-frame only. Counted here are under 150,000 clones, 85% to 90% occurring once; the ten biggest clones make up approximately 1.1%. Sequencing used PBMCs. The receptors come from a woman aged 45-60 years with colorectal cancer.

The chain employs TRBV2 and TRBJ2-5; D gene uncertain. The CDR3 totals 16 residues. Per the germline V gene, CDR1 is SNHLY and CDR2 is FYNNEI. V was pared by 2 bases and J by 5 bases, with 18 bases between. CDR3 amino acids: CASSEMVGAALETQYF. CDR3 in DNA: TGTGCCAGCAGTGAAATGGTGGGTGCGGCCCTGGAGACCCAGTACTTC.

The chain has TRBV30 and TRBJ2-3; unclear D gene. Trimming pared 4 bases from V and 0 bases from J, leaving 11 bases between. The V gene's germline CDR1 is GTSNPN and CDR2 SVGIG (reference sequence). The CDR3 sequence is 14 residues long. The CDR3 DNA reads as TGTGCCTGGATGGCCCTAACGAGCACAGATACGCAGTATTTT. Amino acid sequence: CAWMALTSTDTQYF.

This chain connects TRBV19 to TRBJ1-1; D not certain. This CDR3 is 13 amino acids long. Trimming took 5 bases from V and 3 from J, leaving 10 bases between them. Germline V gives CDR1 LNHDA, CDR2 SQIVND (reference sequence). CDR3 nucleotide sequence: TGTGCCAGTAGTCCCCCCCCATACACTGAAGCTTTCTTT. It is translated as CASSPPPYTEAFF.

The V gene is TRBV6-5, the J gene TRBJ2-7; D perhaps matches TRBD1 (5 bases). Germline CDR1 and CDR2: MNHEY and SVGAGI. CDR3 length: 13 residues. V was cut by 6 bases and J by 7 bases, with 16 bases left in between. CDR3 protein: CASSQAGSWEQYF. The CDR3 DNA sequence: TGTGCCAGCAGCCAAGCAGGGTCCTGGGAGCAGTACTTC.

The CDR3 spells CASSPTAGGPVGELFF. The CDR3 nucleotides are TGTGCCAGCAGTCCGACCGCGGGAGGGCCTGTCGGGGAGCTGTTTTTT. The chain links TRBV27 to TRBJ2-2; 9 positions agree with TRBD2. Germline loops: CDR1 MNHEY, CDR2 SMNVEV (reference sequence). The CDR3 is 16 amino acids. V lost 5 bases to trimming and J lost 7 bases; unmatched junction nucleotides: 11.

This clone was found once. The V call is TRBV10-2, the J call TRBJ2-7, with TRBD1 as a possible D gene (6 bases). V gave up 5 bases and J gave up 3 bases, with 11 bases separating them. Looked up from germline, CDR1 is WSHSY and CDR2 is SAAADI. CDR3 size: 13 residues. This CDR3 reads CASSRGQNYEQYF. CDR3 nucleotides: TGCGCCAGCAGTAGAGGACAGAACTACGAGCAGTACTTC.

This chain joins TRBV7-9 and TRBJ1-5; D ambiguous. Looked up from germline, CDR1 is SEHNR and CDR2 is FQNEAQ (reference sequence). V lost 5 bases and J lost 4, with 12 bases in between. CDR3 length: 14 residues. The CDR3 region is CASSLKGSNQPQHF. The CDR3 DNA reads TGTGCCAGCAGCCTTAAGGGCAGTAATCAGCCCCAGCATTTT. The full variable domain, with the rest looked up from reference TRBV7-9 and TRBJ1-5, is DTGVSQNPRHKITKRGQNVTFRCDPISEHNRLYWYRQTLGQGPEFLTYFQNEAQLEKSRLLSDRFSAERPKGSFSTLEIQRTEQGDSAMYLCASSLKGSNQPQHFGDGTRLSIL.

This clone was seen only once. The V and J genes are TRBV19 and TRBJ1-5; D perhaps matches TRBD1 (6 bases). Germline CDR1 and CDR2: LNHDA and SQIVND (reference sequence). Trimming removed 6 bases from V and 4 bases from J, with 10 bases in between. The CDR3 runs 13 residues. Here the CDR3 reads CASSGQSNQPQHF. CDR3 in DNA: TGTGCCAGTAGCGGACAGAGTAATCAGCCCCAGCATTTT.

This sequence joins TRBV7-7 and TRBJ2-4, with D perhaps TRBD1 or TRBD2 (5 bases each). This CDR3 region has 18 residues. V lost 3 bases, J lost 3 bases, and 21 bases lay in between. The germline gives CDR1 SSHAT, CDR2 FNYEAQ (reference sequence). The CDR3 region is CASSFPGERGRGKNIQYF. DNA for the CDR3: TGTGCCAGCAGCTTTCCCGGGGAGAGGGGTAGAGGCAAAAACATTCAGTACTTC.

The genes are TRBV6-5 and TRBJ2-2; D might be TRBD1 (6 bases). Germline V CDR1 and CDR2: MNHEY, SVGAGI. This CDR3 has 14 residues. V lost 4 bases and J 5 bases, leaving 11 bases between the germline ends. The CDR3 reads CASSWTEETGELFF. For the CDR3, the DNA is TGTGCCAGCAGTTGGACAGAGGAAACCGGGGAGCTGTTTTTT.

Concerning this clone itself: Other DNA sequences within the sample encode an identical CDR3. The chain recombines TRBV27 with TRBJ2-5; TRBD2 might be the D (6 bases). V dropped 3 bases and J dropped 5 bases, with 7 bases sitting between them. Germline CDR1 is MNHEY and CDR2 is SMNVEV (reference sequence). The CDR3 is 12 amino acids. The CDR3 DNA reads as TGTGCCAGCAGTTTCAGCGGGGAGACCCAGTACTTC. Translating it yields CASSFSGETQYF.

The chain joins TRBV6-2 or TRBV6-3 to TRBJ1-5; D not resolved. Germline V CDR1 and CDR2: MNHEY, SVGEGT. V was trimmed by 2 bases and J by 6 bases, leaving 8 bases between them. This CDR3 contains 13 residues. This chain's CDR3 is CASSYGDGQPQHF. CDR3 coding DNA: TGTGCCAGCAGTTACGGCGACGGTCAGCCCCAGCATTTT.

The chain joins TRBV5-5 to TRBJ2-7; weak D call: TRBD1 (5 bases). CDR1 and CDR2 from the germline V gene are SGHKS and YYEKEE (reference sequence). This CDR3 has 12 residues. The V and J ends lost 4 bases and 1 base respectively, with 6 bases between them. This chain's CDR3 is CASSRQSYEQYF. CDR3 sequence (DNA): TGTGCCAGCAGCCGACAGTCCTACGAGCAGTACTTC. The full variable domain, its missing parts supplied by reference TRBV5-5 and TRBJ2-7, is DAGVTQSPTHLIKTRGQQVTLRCSPISGHKSVSWYQQVLGQGPQFIFQYYEKEERGRGNFPDRFSARQFPNYSSELNVNALLLGDSALYLCASSRQSYEQYFGPGTRLTVT.

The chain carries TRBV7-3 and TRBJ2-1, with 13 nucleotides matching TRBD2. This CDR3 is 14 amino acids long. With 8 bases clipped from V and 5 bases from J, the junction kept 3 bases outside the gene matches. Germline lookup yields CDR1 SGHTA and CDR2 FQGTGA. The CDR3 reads CASATSGGDNEQFF. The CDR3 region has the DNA TGTGCCAGCGCTACTAGCGGGGGGGACAATGAGCAGTTCTTC.

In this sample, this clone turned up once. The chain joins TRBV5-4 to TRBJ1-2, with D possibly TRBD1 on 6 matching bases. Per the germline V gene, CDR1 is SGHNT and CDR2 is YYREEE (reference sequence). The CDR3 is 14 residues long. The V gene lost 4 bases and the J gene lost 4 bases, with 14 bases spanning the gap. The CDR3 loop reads CASSPDSDGYGYTF. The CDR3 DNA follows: TGTGCCAGCAGCCCGGACAGCGACGGCTATGGCTACACCTTC. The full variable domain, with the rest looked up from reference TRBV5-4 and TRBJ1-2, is ETGVTQSPTHLIKTRGQQVTLRCSSQSGHNTVSWYQQALGQGPQFIFQYYREEENGRGNFPPRFSGLQFPNYSSELNVNALELDDSALYLCASSPDSDGYGYTFGSGTRLTVV.

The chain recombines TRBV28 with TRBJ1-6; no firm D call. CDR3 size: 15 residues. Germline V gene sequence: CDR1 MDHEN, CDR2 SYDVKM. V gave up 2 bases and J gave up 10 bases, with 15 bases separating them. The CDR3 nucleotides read TGTGCCAGCAGTTTAACGGGAATTTTGTACTCACCCCTCCACTTT. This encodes CASSLTGILYSPLHF.

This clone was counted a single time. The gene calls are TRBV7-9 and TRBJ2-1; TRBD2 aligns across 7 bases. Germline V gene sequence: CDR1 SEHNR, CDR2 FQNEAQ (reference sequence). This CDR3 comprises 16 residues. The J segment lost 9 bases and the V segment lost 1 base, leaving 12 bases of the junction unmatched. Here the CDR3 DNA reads TGTGCCAGCAGCTTAGTGGCGGGAGCACTTAGGGGTGAGCAGTTCTTC. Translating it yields CASSLVAGALRGEQFF.

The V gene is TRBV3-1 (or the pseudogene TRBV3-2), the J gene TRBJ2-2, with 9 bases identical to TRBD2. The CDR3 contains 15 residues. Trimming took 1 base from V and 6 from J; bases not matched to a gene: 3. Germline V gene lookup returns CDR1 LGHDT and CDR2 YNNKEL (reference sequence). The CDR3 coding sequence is TGTGCCAGCAGCCAAGCCCCTAGCGGGGCCGGGGAGCTGTTTTTT. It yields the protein CASSQAPSGAGELFF.

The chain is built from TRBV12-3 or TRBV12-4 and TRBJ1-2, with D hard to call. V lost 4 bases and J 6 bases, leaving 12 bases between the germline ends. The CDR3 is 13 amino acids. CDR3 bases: TGTGCCAGCAGTTATATTCCGGCGAATGGCTACACCTTC. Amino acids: CASSYIPANGYTF.